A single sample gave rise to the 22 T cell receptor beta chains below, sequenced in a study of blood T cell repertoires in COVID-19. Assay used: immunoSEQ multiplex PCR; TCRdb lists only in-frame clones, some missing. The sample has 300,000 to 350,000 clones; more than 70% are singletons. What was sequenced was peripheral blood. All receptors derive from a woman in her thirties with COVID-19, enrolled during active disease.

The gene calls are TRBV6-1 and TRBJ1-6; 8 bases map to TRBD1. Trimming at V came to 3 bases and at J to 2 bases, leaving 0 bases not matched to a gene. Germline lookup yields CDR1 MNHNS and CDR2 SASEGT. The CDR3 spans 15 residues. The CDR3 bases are TGTGCCAGCAGTGAGACAGGGGCCTATAATTCACCCCTCCACTTT. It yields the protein CASSETGAYNSPLHF.

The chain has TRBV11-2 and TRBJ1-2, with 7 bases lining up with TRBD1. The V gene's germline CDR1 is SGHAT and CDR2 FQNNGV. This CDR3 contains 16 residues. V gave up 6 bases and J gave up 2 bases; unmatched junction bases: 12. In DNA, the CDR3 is TGTGCCAGCAGACTACAGGGGTCCGGTCCCAACTATGGCTACACCTTC. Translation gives CASRLQGSGPNYGYTF.

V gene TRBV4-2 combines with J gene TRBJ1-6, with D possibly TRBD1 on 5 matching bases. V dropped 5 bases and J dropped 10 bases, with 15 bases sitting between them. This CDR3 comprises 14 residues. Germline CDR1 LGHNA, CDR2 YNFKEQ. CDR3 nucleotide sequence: TGTGCCAGCAGCGGACGGGGGGTACGGTCACCCCTCCACTTT. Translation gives CASSGRGVRSPLHF.

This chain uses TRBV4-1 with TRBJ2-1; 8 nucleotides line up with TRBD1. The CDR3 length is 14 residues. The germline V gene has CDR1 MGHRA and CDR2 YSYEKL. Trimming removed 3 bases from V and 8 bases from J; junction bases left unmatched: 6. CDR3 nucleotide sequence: TGCGCCAGCAGCCAGGGACAGGTCTCCCATGAGCAGTTCTTC. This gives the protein CASSQGQVSHEQFF.

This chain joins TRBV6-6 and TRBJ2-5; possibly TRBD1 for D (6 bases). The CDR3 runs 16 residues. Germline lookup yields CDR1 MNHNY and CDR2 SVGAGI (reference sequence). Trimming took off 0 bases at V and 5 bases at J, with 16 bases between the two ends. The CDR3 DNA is TGTGCCAGCAGTTACTCTGGCAGGGGTTATCAGGAGACCCAGTACTTC. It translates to CASSYSGRGYQETQYF.

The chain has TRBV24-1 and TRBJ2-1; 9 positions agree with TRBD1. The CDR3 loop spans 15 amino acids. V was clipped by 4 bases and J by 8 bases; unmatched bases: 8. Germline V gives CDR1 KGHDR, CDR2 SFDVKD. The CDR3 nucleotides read TGTGCCACCAGTGACGCGGGACAGGGTAGGGATGAGCAGTTCTTC. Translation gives CATSDAGQGRDEQFF.

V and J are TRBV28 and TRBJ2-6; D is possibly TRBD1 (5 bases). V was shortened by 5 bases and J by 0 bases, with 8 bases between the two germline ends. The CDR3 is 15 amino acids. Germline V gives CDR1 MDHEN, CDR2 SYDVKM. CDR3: CASSTQGSGANVLTF. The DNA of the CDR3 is TGTGCCAGCAGTACCCAGGGCTCTGGGGCCAACGTCCTGACTTTC.

This CDR3 is CASSFSVGYTF. CDR3 nucleotides: TGTGCCAGCAGCTTTTCCGTCGGCTACACCTTC. The gene calls are TRBV5-8 and TRBJ1-2; D gene ambiguous. The germline CDR1 and CDR2 sequences are SGHTS and YDEGEE. The CDR3 has 11 residues. Trimming cost V 2 bases and J 8 bases, with 7 bases left between them.

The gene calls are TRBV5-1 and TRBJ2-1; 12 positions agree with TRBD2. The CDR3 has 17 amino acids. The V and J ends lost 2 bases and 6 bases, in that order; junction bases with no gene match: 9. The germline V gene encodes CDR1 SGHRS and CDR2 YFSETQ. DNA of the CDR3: TGCGCCAGCAGCTTACCCATTCCGGGACTAGCGGGCAATGAGCAGTTCTTC. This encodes CASSLPIPGLAGNEQFF.

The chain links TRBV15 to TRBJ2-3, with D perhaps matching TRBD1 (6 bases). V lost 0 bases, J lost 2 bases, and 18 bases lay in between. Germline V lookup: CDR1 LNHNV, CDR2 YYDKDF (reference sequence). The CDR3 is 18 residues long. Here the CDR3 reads CATSRERAGTPNTDTQYF. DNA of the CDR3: TGTGCCACCAGCAGAGAAAGGGCCGGGACACCTAACACAGATACGCAGTATTTT.

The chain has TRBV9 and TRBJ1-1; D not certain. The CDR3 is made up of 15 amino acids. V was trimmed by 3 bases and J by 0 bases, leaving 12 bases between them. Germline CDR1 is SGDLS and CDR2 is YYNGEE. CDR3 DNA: TGTGCCAGCAGCGCACGGGGTTTTATGAACACTGAAGCTTTCTTT. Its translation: CASSARGFMNTEAFF.

CDR3 bases: TGCGCCAGCAGCCGCCAGGGGGCGCAGAATCAGCCCCAGCATTTT. Translating gives CASSRQGAQNQPQHF. J is TRBJ1-5 and V is TRBV4-1; 8 bases align to TRBD1. The trim removed 4 bases at V and 4 bases at J, leaving 6 bases unmatched. The CDR3 extends over 15 amino acids. The germline V gene has CDR1 MGHRA and CDR2 YSYEKL.

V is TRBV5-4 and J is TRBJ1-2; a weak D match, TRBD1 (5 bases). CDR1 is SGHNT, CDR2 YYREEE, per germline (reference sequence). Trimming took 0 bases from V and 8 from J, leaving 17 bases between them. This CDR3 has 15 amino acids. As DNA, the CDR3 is TGTGCCAGCAGCTTGGCCCGTAACGGGGGAGGCGGCTACACCTTC. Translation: CASSLARNGGGGYTF.

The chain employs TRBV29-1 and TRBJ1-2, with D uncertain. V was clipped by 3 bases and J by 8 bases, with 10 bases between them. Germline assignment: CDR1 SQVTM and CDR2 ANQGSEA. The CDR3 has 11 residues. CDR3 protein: CSVDPNLGYTF. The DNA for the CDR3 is TGCAGCGTTGATCCTAACCTGGGCTACACCTTC.

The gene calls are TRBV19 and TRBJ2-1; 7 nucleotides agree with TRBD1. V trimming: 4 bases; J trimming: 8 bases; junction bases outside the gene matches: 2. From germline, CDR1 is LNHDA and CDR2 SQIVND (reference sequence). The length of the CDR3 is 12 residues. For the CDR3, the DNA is TGTGCCAGTAGTACACAGGGGTATGAGCAGTTCTTC. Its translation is CASSTQGYEQFF.

The CDR3 sequence is CASSLSNPGYNEQFF. In DNA, the CDR3 is TGTGCCAGCAGCCTCTCGAACCCGGGATACAATGAGCAGTTCTTC. This chain connects TRBV11-1 to TRBJ2-1; a possible D gene is TRBD2 (5 bases). The CDR3 runs 15 residues. Trimming removed 5 bases from V and 4 bases from J, with 15 bases in between. CDR1 and CDR2 (germline): SGHAT, FQDESV (reference sequence).

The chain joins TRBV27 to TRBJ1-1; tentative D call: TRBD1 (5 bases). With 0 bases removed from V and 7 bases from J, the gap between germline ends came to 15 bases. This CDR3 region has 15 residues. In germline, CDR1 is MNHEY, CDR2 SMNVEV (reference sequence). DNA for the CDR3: TGTGCCAGCAGTTTATCATCAGGGCCGTTGAGTGAAGCTTTCTTT. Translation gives CASSLSSGPLSEAFF.

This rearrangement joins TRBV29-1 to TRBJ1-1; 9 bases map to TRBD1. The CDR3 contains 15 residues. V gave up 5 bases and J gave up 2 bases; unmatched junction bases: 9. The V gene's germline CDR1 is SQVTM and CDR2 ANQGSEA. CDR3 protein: CSVYGPQGANTEAFF. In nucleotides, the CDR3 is TGCAGCGTTTATGGGCCACAGGGGGCTAACACTGAAGCTTTCTTT. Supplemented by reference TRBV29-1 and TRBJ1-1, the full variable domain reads SAVISQKPSRDICQRGTSLTIQCQVDSQVTMMFWYRQQPGQSLTLIATANQGSEATYESGFVIDKFPISRPNLTFSTLTVSNMSPEDSSIYLCSVYGPQGANTEAFFGQGTRLTVV.

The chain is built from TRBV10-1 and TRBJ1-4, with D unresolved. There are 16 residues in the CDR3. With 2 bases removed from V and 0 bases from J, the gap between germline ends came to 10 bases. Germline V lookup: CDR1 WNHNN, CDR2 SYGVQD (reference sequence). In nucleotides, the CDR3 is TGCGCCAGCAGTGAGGCCAGGCTGGCAACTAATGAAAAACTGTTTTTT. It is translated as CASSEARLATNEKLFF.

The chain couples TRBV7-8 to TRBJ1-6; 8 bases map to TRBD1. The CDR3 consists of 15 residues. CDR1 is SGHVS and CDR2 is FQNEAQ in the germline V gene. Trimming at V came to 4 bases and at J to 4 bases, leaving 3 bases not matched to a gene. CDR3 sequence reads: CASSSGQGYNSPLHF. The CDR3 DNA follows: TGTGCCAGCAGCTCTGGACAGGGATATAATTCACCCCTCCACTTT.

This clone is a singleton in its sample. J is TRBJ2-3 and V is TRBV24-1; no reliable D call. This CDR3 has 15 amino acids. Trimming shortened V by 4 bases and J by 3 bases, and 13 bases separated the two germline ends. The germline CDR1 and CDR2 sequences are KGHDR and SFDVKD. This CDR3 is CATSDPKVRTDTQYF. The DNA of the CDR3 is TGTGCCACCAGTGACCCAAAAGTTCGGACAGATACGCAGTATTTT.

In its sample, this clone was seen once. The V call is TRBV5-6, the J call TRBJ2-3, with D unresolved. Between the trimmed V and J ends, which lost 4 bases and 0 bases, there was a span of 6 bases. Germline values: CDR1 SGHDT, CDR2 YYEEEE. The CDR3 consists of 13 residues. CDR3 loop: CASSRSSTDTQYF. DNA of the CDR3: TGTGCCAGCAGCCGGTCTAGCACAGATACGCAGTATTTT.